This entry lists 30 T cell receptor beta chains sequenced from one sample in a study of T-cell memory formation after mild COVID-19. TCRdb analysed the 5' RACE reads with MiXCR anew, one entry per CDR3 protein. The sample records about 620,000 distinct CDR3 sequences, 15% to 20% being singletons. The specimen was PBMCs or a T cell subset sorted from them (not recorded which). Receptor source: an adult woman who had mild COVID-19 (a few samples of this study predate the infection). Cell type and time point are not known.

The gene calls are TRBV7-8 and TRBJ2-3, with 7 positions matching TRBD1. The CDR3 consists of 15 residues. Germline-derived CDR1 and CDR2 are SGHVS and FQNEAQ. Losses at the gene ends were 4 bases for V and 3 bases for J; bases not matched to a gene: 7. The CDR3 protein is CASSSTGSVTDTQYF. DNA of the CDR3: TGTGCCAGCAGCTCGACAGGGTCCGTTACAGATACGCAGTATTTT.

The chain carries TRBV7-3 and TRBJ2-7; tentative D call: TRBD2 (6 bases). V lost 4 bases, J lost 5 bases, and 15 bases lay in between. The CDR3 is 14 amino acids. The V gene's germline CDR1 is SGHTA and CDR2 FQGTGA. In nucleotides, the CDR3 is TGTGCCAGCAGCTCAGGAGGGCAGAGGGACGAGCAGTACTTC. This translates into CASSSGGQRDEQYF. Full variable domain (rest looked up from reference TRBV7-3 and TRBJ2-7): GAGVSQTPSNKVTEKGKYVELRCDPISGHTALYWYRQSLGQGPEFLIYFQGTGAADDSGLPNDRFFAVRPEGSVSTLKIQRTERGDSAVYLCASSSGGQRDEQYFGPGTRLTVT.

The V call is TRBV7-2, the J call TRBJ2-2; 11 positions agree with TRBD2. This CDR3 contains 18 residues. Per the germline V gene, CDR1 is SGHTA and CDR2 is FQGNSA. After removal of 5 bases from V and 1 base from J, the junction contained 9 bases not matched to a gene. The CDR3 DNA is TGTGCCAGCAGCGGCGGGCTAGCGGGGGGTCGGAACACCGGGGAGCTGTTTTTT. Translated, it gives CASSGGLAGGRNTGELFF. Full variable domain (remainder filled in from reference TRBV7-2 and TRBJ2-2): GAGVSQSPSNKVTEKGKDVELRCDPISGHTALYWYRQSLGQGLEFLIYFQGNSAPDKSGLPSDRFSAERTGGSVSTLTIQRTQQEDSAVYLCASSGGLAGGRNTGELFFGEGSRLTVL.

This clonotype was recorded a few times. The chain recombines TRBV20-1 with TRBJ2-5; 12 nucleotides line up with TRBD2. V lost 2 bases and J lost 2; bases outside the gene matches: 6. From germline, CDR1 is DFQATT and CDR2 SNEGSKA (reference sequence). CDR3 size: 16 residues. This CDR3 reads CSARSRLAGDQETQYF. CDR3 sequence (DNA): TGCAGTGCTAGAAGTAGACTAGCGGGGGATCAAGAGACCCAGTACTTC.

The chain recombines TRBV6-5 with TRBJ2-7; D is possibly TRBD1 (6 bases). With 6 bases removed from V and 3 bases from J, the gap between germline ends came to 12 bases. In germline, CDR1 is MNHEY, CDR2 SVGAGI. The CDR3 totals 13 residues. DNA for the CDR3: TGTGCCAGCAGCTACAGGGAAAACTACGAGCAGTACTTC. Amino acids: CASSYRENYEQYF.

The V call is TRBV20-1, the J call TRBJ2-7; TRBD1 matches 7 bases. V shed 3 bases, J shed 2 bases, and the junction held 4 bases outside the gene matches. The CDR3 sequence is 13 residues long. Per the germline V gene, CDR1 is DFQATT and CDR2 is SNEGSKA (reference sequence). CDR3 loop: CSARGQPAYEQYF. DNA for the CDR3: TGCAGTGCTAGGGGACAGCCAGCCTACGAGCAGTACTTC.

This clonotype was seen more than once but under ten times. This chain's CDR3 is CASSHSGGGYNSPLHF. The CDR3 bases are TGTGCCAGCAGCCATTCAGGGGGTGGGTATAATTCACCCCTCCACTTT. V usage is TRBV3-1 and J usage is TRBJ1-6; 7 bases line up with TRBD1. Looked up from germline, CDR1 is LGHDT and CDR2 is YNNKEL (reference sequence). The CDR3 is made up of 16 amino acids. V lost 3 bases and J lost 4; bases outside the gene matches: 6.

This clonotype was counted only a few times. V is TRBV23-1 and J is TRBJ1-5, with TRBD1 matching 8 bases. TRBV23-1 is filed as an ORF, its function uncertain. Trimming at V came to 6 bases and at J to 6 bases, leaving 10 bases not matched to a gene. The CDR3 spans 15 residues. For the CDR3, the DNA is TGCGCCAGCAGCCACTCCCGGACAGGGTTTCAGCCCCAGCATTTT. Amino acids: CASSHSRTGFQPQHF.

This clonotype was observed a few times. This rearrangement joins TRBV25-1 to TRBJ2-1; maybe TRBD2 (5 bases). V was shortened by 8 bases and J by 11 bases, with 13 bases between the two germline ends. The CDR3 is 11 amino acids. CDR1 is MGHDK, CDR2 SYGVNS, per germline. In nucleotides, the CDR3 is TGTGCCAGCGACTACCAGAACAAGCAGTTCTTC. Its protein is CASDYQNKQFF. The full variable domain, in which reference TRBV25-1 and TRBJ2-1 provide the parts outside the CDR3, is EADIYQTPRYLVIGTGKKITLECSQTMGHDKMYWYQQDPGMELHLIHYSYGVNSTEKGDLSSESTVSRIRTEHFPLTLESARPSHTSQYLCASDYQNKQFFGPGTRLTVL.

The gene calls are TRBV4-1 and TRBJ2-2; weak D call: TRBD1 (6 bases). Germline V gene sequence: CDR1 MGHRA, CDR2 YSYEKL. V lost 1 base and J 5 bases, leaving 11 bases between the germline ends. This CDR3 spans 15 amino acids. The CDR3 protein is CASSQARTDTGELFF. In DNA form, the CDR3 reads TGCGCCAGCAGCCAAGCCAGGACAGATACCGGGGAGCTGTTTTTT.

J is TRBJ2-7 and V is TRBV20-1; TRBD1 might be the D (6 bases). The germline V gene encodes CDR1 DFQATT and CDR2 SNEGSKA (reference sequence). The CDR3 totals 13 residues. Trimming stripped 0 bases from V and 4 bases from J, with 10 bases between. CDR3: CSARDMDRYEQYF. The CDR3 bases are TGCAGTGCTAGAGATATGGACAGATACGAGCAGTACTTC.

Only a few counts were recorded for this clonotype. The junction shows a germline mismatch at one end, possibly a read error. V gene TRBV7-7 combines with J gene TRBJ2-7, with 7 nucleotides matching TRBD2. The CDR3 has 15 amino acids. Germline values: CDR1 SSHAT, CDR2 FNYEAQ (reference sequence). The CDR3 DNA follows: TGTGCTAGCAGCAAAGGACTCGGGAGGAACGACGAGCAGTACTTC. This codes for CASSKGLGRNDEQYF.

The CDR3 loop is CSVGDYPNTGELFF. The CDR3 DNA reads TGCAGCGTTGGGGACTATCCGAACACCGGGGAGCTGTTTTTT. The chain is built from TRBV29-1 and TRBJ2-2; TRBD2 matches 7 bases. Trimming cost V 4 bases and J 0 bases; bases outside gene matches: 2. Looked up from germline, CDR1 is SQVTM and CDR2 is ANQGSEA. There are 14 residues in the CDR3.

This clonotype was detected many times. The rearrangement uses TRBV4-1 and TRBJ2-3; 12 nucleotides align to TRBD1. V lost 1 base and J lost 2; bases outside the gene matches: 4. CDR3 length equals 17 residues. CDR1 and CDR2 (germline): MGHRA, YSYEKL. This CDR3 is CASSQVGTGGITDTQYF. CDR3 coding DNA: TGCGCCAGCAGCCAAGTTGGGACAGGGGGCATCACAGATACGCAGTATTTT.

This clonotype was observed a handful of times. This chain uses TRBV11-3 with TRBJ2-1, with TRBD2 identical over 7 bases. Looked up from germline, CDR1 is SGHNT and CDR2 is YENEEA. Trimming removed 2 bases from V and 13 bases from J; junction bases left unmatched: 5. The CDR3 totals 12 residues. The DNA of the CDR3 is TGTGCCAGCAGCTTAAGTACTAGCGTTCAGTTCTTC. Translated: CASSLSTSVQFF.

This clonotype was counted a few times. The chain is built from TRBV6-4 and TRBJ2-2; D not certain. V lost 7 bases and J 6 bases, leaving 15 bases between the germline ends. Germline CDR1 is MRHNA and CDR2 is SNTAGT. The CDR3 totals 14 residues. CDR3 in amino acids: CASKVESGAGELFF. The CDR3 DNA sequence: TGTGCCAGCAAAGTCGAGTCAGGCGCCGGGGAGCTGTTTTTT.

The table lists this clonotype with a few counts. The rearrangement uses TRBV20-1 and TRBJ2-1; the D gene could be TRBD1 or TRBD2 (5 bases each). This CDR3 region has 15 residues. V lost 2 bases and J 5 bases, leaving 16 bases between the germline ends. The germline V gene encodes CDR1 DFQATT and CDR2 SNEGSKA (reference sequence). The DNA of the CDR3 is TGCAGTGCTAGATTAGGGCCCGGGACGGACAATGAGCAGTTCTTC. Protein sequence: CSARLGPGTDNEQFF.

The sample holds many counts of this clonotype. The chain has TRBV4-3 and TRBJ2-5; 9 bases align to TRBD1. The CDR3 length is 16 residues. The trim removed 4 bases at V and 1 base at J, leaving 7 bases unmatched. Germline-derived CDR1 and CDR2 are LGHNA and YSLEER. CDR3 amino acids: CASSRVPGQGQETQYF. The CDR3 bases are TGCGCCAGCAGCCGCGTACCGGGACAGGGCCAAGAGACCCAGTACTTC.

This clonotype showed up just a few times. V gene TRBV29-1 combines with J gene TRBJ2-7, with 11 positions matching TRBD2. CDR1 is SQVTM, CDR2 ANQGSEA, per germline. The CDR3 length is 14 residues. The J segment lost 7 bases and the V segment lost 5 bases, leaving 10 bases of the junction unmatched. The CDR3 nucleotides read TGCAGCGTTCCAGCTAGCGGGAGGTTTGGAGAGCAGTACTTC. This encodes CSVPASGRFGEQYF.

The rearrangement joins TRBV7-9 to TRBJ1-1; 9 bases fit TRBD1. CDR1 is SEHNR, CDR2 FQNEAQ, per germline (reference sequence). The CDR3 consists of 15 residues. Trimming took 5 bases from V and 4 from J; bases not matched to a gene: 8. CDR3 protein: CASSRSTTGGTEAFF. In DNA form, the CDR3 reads TGTGCCAGCAGCCGTAGTACGACAGGGGGCACTGAAGCTTTCTTT. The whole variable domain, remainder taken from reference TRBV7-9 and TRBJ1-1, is DTGVSQNPRHKITKRGQNVTFRCDPISEHNRLYWYRQTLGQGPEFLTYFQNEAQLEKSRLLSDRFSAERPKGSFSTLEIQRTEQGDSAMYLCASSRSTTGGTEAFFGQGTRLTVV.

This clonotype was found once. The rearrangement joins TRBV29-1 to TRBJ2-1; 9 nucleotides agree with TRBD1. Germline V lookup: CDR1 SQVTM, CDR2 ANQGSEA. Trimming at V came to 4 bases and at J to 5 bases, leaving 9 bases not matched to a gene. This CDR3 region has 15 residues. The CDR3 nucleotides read TGCAGCGTTGGCTTTAAGACAGGGGGAAACAATGAGCAGTTCTTC. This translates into CSVGFKTGGNNEQFF.

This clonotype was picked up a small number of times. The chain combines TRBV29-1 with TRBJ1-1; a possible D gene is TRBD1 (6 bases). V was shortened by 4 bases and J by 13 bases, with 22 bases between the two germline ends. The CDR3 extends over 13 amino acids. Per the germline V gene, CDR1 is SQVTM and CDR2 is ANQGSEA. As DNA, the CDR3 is TGCAGCGTTGGGGGAGGGGACACCGAACTCATTTTCTTT. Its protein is CSVGGGDTELIFF.

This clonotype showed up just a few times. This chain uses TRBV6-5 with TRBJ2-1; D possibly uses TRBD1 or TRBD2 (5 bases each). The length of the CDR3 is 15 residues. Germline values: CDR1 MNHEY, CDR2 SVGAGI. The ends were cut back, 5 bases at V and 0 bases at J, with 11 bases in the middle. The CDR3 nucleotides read TGTGCCAGCAGTGTCGGGGCCAGCTCCTACAATGAGCAGTTCTTC. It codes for CASSVGASSYNEQFF.

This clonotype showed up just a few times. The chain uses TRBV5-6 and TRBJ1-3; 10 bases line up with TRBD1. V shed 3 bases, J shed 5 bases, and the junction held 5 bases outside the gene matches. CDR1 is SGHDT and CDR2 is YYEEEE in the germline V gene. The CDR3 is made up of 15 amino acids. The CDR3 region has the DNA TGTGCCAGCAGCTCAGACAGGGGGCCCAGAAACACCATATATTTT. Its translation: CASSSDRGPRNTIYF.

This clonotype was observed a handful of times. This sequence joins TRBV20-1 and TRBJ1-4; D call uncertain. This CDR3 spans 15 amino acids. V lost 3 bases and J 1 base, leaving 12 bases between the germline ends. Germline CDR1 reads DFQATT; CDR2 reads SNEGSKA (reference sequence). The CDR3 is CSASTGLITNEKLFF. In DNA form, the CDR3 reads TGCAGTGCTAGCACGGGGTTAATAACTAATGAAAAACTGTTTTTT.

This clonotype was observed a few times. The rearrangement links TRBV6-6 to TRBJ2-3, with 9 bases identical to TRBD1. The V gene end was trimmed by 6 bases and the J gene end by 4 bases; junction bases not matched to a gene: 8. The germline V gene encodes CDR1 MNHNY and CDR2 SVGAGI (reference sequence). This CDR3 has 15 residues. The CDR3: CASRQGTGISDTQYF. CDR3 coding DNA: TGTGCCAGCAGGCAAGGGACAGGGATTTCAGATACGCAGTATTTT.

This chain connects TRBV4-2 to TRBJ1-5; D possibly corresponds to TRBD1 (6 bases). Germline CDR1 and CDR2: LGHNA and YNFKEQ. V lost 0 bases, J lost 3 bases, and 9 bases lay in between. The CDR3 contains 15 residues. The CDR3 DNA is TGTGCCAGCAGCCAAGACGGGGGGGCCAATCAGCCCCAGCATTTT. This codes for CASSQDGGANQPQHF.

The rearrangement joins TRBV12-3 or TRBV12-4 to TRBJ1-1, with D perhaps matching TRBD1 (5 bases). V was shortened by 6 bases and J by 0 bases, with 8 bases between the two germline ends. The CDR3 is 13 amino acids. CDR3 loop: CASRLQVNTEAFF. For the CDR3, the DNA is TGTGCCAGCAGATTACAGGTGAACACTGAAGCTTTCTTT.

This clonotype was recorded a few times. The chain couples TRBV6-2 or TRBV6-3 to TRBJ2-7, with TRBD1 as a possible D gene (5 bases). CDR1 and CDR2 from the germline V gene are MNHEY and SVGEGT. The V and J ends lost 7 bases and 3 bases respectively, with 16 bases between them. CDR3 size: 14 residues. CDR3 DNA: TGTGCCAGCACGGCCCAGGGCCCAATCTACGAGCAGTACTTC. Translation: CASTAQGPIYEQYF.

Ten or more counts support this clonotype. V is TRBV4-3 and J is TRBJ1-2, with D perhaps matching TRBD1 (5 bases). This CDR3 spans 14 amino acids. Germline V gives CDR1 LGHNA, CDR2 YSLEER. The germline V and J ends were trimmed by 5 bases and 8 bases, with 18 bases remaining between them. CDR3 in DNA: TGCGCCAGCAGCACCCTAAGGGGAGTGGGGGGCTACACCTTC. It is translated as CASSTLRGVGGYTF.